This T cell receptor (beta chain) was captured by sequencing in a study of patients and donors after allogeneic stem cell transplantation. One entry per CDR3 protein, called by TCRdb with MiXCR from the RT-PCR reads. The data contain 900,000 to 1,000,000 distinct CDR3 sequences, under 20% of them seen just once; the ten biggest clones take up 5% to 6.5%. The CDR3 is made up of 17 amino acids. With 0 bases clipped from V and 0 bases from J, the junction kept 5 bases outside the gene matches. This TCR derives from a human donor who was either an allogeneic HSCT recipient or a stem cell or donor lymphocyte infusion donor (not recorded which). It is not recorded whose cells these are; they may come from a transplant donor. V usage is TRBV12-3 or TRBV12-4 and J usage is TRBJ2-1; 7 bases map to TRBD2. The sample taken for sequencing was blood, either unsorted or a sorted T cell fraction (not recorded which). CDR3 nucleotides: TGTGCCAGCAGTTTAGCGTCGCGGGGGTACTCCTACAATGAGCAGTTCTTC. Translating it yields CASSLASRGYSYNEQFF.